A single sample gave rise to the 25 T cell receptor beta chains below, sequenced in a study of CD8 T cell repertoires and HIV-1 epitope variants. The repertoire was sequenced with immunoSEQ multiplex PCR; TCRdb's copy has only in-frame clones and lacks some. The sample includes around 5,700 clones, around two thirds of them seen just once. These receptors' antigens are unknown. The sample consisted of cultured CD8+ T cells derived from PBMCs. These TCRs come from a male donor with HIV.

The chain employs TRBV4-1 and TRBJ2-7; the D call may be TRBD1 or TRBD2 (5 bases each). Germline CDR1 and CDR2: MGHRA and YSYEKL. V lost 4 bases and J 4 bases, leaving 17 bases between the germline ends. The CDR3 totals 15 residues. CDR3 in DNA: TGCGCCAGCAGCCCTCTGATAGAGGGGCCGTACGAGCAGTACTTC. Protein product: CASSPLIEGPYEQYF.

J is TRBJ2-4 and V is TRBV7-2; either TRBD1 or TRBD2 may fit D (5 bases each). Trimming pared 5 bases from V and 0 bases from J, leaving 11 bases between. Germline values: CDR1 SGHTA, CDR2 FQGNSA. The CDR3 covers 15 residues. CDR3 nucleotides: TGTGCCAGCAGCCCCGGGGCCCTAGCCAAAAACATTCAGTACTTC. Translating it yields CASSPGALAKNIQYF.

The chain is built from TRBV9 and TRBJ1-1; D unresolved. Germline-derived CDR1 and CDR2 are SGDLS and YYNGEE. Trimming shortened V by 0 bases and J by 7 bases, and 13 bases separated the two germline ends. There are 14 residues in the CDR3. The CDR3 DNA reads TGTGCCAGCAGCGTAGCGCTATCTGGGGTTGAAGCTTTCTTT. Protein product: CASSVALSGVEAFF.

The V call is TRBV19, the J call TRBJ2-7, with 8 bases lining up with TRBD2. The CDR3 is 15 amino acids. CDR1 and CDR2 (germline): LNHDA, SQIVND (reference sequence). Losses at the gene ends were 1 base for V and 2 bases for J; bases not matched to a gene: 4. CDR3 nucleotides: TGTGCCAGTAGTATAGGCCGGGGGGGACCCTACGAGCAGTACTTC. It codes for CASSIGRGGPYEQYF.

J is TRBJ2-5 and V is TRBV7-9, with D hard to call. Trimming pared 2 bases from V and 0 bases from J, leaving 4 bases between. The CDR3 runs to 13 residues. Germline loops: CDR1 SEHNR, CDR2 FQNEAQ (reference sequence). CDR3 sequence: CASSLKYQETQYF. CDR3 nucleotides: TGTGCCAGCAGCTTAAAGTACCAAGAGACCCAGTACTTC.

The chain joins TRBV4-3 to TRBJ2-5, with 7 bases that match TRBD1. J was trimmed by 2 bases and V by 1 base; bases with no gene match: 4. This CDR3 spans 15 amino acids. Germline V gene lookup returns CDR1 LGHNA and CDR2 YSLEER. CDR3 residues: CASSQGTGSQETQYF. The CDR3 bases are TGCGCCAGCAGCCAAGGGACAGGTTCGCAAGAGACCCAGTACTTC.

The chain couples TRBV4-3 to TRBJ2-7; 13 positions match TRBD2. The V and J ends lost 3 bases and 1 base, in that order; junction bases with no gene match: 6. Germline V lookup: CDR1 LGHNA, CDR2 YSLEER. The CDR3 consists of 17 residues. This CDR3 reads CASSQTSGGTISYEQYF. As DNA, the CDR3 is TGCGCCAGCAGCCAGACTAGCGGGGGGACAATTTCCTACGAGCAGTACTTC.

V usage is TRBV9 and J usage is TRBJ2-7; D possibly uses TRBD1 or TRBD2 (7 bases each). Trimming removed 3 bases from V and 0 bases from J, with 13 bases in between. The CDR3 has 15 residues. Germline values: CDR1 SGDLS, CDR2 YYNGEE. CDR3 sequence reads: CASSARGDSSYEQYF. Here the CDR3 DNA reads TGTGCCAGCAGCGCCCGGGGGGACAGCTCCTACGAGCAGTACTTC.

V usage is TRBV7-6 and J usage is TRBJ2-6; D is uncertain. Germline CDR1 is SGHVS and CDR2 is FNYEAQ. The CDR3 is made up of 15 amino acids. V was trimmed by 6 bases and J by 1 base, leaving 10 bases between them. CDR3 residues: CASSSFGSGANVLTF. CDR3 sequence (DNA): TGTGCCAGCAGTTCCTTCGGATCTGGGGCCAACGTCCTGACTTTC.

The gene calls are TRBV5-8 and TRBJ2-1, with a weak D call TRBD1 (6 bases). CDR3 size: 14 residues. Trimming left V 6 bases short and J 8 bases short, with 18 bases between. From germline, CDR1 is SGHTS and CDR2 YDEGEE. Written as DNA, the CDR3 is TGTGCCAGCAACCCGGGACAAAGGCTTGATGAGCAGTTCTTC. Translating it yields CASNPGQRLDEQFF.

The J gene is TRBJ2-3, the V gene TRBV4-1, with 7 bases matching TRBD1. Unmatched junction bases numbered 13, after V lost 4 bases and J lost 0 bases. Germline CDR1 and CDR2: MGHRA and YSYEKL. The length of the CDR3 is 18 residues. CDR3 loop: CASSPGTDPKPSTDTQYF. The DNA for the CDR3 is TGCGCCAGCAGCCCGGGGACAGATCCGAAACCTAGCACAGATACGCAGTATTTT.

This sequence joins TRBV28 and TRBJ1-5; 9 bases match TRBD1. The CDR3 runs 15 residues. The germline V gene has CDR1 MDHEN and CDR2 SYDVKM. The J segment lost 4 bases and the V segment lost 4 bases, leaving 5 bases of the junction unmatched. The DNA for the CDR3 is TGTGCCAGCAGTTCCCCCGGGACAGGGAATCAGCCCCAGCATTTT. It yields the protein CASSSPGTGNQPQHF.

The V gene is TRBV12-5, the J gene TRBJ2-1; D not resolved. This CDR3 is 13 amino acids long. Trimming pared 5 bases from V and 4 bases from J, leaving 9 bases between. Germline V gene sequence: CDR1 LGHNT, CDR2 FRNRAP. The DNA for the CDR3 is TGTGCTAGTGGTGAGGCTACTTACAATGAGCAGTTCTTC. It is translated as CASGEATYNEQFF. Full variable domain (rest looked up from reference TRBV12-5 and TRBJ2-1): DARVTQTPRHKVTEMGQEVTMRCQPILGHNTVFWYRQTMMQGLELLAYFRNRAPLDDSGMPKDRFSAEMPDATLATLKIQPSEPRDSAVYFCASGEATYNEQFFGPGTRLTVL.

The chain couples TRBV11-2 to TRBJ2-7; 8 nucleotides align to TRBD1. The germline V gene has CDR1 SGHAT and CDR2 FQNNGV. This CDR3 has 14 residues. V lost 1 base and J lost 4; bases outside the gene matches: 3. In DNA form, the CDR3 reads TGTGCCAGCAGCTTAGCCGGGGACAGGTACGAGCAGTACTTC. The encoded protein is CASSLAGDRYEQYF.

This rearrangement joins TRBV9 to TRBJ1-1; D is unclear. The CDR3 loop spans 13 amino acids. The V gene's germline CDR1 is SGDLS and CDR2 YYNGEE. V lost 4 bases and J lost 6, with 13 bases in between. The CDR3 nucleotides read TGTGCCAGCAGCTCCTATATAGAGGCTGAAGCTTTCTTT. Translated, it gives CASSSYIEAEAFF. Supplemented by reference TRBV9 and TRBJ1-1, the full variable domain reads DSGVTQTPKHLITATGQRVTLRCSPRSGDLSVYWYQQSLDQGLQFLIQYYNGEERAKGNILERFSAQQFPDLHSELNLSSLELGDSALYFCASSSYIEAEAFFGQGTRLTVV.

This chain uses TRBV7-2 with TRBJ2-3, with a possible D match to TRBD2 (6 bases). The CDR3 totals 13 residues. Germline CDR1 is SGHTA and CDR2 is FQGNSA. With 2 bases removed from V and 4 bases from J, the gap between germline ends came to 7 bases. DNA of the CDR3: TGTGCCAGCAGCTTATCGGGGGCAGATACGCAGTATTTT. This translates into CASSLSGADTQYF.

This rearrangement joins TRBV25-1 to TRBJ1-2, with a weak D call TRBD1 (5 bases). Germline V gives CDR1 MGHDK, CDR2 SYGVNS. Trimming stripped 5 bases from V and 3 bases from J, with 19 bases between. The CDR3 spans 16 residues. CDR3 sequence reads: CASSIRPTDFDYGYTF. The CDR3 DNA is TGTGCCAGCAGTATACGCCCGACAGATTTCGACTATGGCTACACCTTC.

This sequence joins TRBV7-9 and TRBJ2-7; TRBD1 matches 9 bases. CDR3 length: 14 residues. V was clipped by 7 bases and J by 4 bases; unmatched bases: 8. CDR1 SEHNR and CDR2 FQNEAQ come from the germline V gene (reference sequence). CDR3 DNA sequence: TGTGCCAGCAACCCGGGACAGGGACCTTACGAGCAGTACTTC. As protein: CASNPGQGPYEQYF.

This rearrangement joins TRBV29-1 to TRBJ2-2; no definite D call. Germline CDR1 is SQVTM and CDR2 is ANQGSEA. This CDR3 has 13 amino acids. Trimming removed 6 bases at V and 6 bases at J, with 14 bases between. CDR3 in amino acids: CSVVEALAGELFF. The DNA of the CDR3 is TGCAGCGTGGTCGAGGCGTTGGCCGGGGAGCTGTTTTTT.

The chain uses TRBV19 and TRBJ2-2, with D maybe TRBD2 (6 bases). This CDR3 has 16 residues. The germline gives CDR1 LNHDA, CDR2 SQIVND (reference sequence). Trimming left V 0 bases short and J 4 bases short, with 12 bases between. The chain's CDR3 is CASSIEGGVSTGELFF. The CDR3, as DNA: TGTGCCAGTAGTATAGAGGGGGGAGTAAGCACCGGGGAGCTGTTTTTT.

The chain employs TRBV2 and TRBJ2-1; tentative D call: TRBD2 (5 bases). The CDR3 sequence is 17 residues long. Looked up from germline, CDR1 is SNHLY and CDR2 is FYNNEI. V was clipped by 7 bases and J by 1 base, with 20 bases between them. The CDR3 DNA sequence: TGTGCCAGCATTACCCCCCGGAGAGGGATATCCTACAATGAGCAGTTCTTC. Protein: CASITPRRGISYNEQFF.

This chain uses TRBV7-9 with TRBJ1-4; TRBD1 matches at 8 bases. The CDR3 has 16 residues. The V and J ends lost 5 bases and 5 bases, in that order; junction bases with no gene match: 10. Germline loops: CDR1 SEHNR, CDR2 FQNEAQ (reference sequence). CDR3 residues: CASSLPQGALNEKLFF. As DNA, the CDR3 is TGTGCCAGCAGCCTGCCCCAGGGGGCCCTAAATGAAAAACTGTTTTTT.

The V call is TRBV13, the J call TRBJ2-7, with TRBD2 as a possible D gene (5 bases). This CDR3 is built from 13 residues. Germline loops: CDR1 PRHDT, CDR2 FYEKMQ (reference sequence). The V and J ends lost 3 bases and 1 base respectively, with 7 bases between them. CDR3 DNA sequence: TGTGCCAGCAGCTTTCTAGCTTCCTACGAGCAGTACTTC. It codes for CASSFLASYEQYF.

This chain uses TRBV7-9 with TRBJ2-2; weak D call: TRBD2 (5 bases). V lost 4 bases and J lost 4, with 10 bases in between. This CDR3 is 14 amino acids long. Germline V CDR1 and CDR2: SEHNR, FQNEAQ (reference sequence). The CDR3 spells CASSWTPSTGELFF. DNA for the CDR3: TGTGCCAGCAGCTGGACTCCGAGCACCGGGGAGCTGTTTTTT.

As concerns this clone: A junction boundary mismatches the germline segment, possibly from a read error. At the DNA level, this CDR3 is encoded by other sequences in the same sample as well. For the CDR3, the DNA is TGTGCCAGCAGCTTAGAGTCTTCCGAGGAGTACTTC. Residues: CASSLESSEEYF. V usage is TRBV7-9 and J usage is TRBJ2-7; D is ambiguous. The CDR3 has 12 amino acids. CDR1 is SEHNR and CDR2 is FQNEAQ in the germline V gene (reference sequence).